Presented here are 21 T cell receptor beta chains from one specimen sequenced in a study of T cell repertoires in cytomegalovirus infection. MiXCR, run by TCRdb on the reads, gives a single entry per CDR3 protein. This table holds 700,000 to 850,000 distinct CDR3 sequences, less than 35% found once. These receptors have no identified antigens. The sequences come from cultured CD8+ T cells from PBMCs, collected from culture after CMV antigen stimulation. Receptors were obtained from a human donor in good health (CMV status not recorded). Some clones in this sample may be carry-over from other donors' samples.

This clonotype was counted between two and nine times. This chain connects TRBV7-6 to TRBJ1-1; D is possibly TRBD1 (6 bases). Trimming removed 5 bases from V and 1 base from J, with 17 bases in between. Germline V CDR1 and CDR2: SGHVS, FNYEAQ. The CDR3 runs to 16 residues. CDR3 DNA sequence: TGTGCCAGCAGCCTGGTGGAGGGGGGCTGGAACACTGAAGCTTTCTTT. Protein sequence: CASSLVEGGWNTEAFF.

As to this clonotype: With a much larger clone just one base away, this may be a read error. The rearrangement links TRBV7-6 to TRBJ2-3, with D unclear. This CDR3 comprises 15 residues. Germline V gives CDR1 SGHVS, CDR2 FNYEAQ. Between the trimmed V and J ends, which lost 1 base and 6 bases, there was a span of 14 bases. CDR3 coding DNA: TGTGCCAGCAGCTTAGTGGGTCCCCAAGGGGATACGCAGTATTTT. This sequence encodes CASSLVGPQGDTQYF. The full variable domain, with the rest looked up from reference TRBV7-6 and TRBJ2-3, is GAGVSQSPRYKVTKRGQDVALRCDPISGHVSLYWYRQALGQGPEFLTYFNYEAQQDKSGLPNDRFSAERPEGSISTLTIQRTEQRDSAMYRCASSLVGPQGDTQYFGPGTRLTVL.

The CDR3 DNA reads TGTGCCAGCAGCTTAGCCCTCGGGGGGAATGAAAAACTGTTTTTT. It encodes CASSLALGGNEKLFF. The chain employs TRBV7-8 and TRBJ1-4, with a weak D call TRBD1 (5 bases). Germline V gene lookup returns CDR1 SGHVS and CDR2 FQNEAQ. V lost 0 bases and J 5 bases, leaving 10 bases between the germline ends. This CDR3 contains 15 residues.

This clonotype was observed a handful of times. The CDR3 bases are TGCAGTGCTAGAGATTACGGGGGGGGCTATGATCAGCCCCAGCATTTT. This gives the protein CSARDYGGGYDQPQHF. The rearrangement joins TRBV20-1 to TRBJ1-5, with a weak D call TRBD1 (6 bases). The V end lost 0 bases, the J end lost 5 bases, and 17 bases lay between the germline ends. CDR3 length: 16 amino acids. The germline V gene has CDR1 DFQATT and CDR2 SNEGSKA (reference sequence).

This clonotype was detected many times. CDR3 DNA: TGTGCCAGCAGTTACCCCAGGCAGCCCCAGCATTTT. Residues: CASSYPRQPQHF. The chain has TRBV6-2 or TRBV6-3 and TRBJ1-5; D is unclear. The length of the CDR3 is 12 residues. V lost 2 bases, J lost 7 bases, and 6 bases lay in between. Germline assignment: CDR1 MNHEY and CDR2 SVGEGT.

This clonotype was observed a handful of times. The chain combines TRBV19 with TRBJ2-2; D is undetermined. The CDR3 is 16 residues long. Per germline, CDR1 LNHDA and CDR2 SQIVND (reference sequence). Trimming left V 3 bases short and J 3 bases short, with 14 bases between. The chain's CDR3 is CASSMGRYLYTGELFF. Here the CDR3 DNA reads TGTGCCAGTAGTATGGGTCGGTACCTCTACACCGGGGAGCTGTTTTTT.

The table lists this clonotype with many counts. The chain couples TRBV7-8 to TRBJ2-1; weak D call: TRBD1 (7 bases). CDR3 size: 16 residues. Germline V gives CDR1 SGHVS, CDR2 FQNEAQ. V was pared by 7 bases and J by 4 bases, with 20 bases between. CDR3 loop: CASTKRGDSAYNEQFF. The CDR3 bases are TGTGCCAGCACCAAGAGGGGGGACAGCGCTTACAATGAGCAGTTCTTC.

The chain uses TRBV27 and TRBJ2-3, with D maybe TRBD1 (6 bases). The V gene lost 3 bases and the J gene lost 6 bases, with 19 bases spanning the gap. This CDR3 has 16 residues. CDR1 is MNHEY, CDR2 SMNVEV, per germline (reference sequence). CDR3 sequence: CASSLPGEVGADTQYF. The CDR3 nucleotides are TGTGCCAGCAGTTTGCCAGGGGAAGTGGGGGCCGATACGCAGTATTTT.

This clonotype was seen ten or more times. This chain links TRBV19 with TRBJ1-1; D remains ambiguous. This CDR3 spans 12 amino acids. V lost 3 bases and J 1 base, leaving 3 bases between the germline ends. CDR1 is LNHDA, CDR2 SQIVND, per germline (reference sequence). The DNA for the CDR3 is TGTGCCAGTAGTATTGGGAACACTGAAGCTTTCTTT. Translated: CASSIGNTEAFF.

The chain uses TRBV6-5 and TRBJ2-1; 7 bases line up with TRBD1. Germline CDR1 and CDR2: MNHEY and SVGAGI. Trimming removed 6 bases from V and 2 bases from J; junction bases left unmatched: 4. This CDR3 comprises 14 residues. The CDR3 loop is CASSPGQTYNEQFF. The CDR3 coding sequence is TGTGCCAGCAGCCCGGGACAGACCTACAATGAGCAGTTCTTC.

V usage is TRBV6-4 and J usage is TRBJ2-1; D is unresolved. The germline V gene has CDR1 MRHNA and CDR2 SNTAGT. CDR3 length: 16 amino acids. Trimming left V 2 bases short and J 0 bases short, with 11 bases between. For the CDR3, the DNA is TGTGCCAGCAGTGACGGCAGGTACAGCTCCTACAATGAGCAGTTCTTC. Translating it yields CASSDGRYSSYNEQFF.

This clonotype was recorded a few times. The chain carries TRBV27 and TRBJ2-1, with 9 bases that match TRBD2. Germline trimming cut 3 bases from V and 1 base from J; bases unmatched to any gene: 16. Germline lookup yields CDR1 MNHEY and CDR2 SMNVEV (reference sequence). The CDR3 covers 20 residues. CDR3 protein: CASSLGTWGGGAQSYNEQFF. In DNA, the CDR3 is TGTGCCAGCAGTTTGGGGACTTGGGGCGGGGGGGCTCAGTCCTACAATGAGCAGTTCTTC.

This clonotype was observed at least ten times. The chain links TRBV7-6 to TRBJ2-3; D uncertain. Germline V gives CDR1 SGHVS, CDR2 FNYEAQ. The CDR3 is 15 amino acids. Trimming cost V 2 bases and J 2 bases, with 11 bases left between them. This CDR3 reads CASSLSRRTTDTQYF. CDR3 bases: TGTGCCAGCAGCTTAAGTCGACGGACCACAGATACGCAGTATTTT.

V is TRBV6-5 and J is TRBJ2-3; D may match TRBD1 or TRBD2 (6 bases each). The CDR3 covers 15 residues. Trimming stripped 6 bases from V and 1 base from J, with 14 bases between. CDR1 is MNHEY, CDR2 SVGAGI, per germline. Written as DNA, the CDR3 is TGTGCCAGCAGCACCTGGGGGGCCGGCACAGATACGCAGTATTTT. Translated, it gives CASSTWGAGTDTQYF.

This clonotype came up a few times. This chain connects TRBV7-6 to TRBJ2-7; a possible D gene is TRBD2 (5 bases). The CDR3 runs to 13 residues. Germline V gene sequence: CDR1 SGHVS, CDR2 FNYEAQ. V was cut by 5 bases and J by 6 bases, with 14 bases left in between. Written as DNA, the CDR3 is TGTGCCAGCAGCACCTCTGGCGCGGGCGAGCAGTACTTC. This translates into CASSTSGAGEQYF.

In this sample, this clonotype turned up many times. The chain links TRBV7-2 to TRBJ2-1; D is ambiguous. The V gene's germline CDR1 is SGHTA and CDR2 FQGNSA. The CDR3 has 17 residues. Trimming removed 5 bases from V and 2 bases from J, with 19 bases in between. CDR3 DNA sequence: TGTGCCAGCAGCCCAGAGATACGGGCGCTACCCTACAATGAGCAGTTCTTC. It is translated as CASSPEIRALPYNEQFF.

This sequence joins TRBV5-1 and TRBJ2-7, with a tentative D call TRBD2 (7 bases). The germline gives CDR1 SGHRS, CDR2 YFSETQ. This CDR3 has 15 amino acids. Trimming took off 4 bases at V and 9 bases at J, with 23 bases between the two ends. The CDR3: CASSPTGGSTSGQYF. CDR3 DNA: TGCGCCAGCAGCCCGACGGGGGGCTCTACTTCTGGGCAGTACTTC.

This chain joins TRBV28 and TRBJ2-3; the D gene is possibly TRBD1 (6 bases). CDR1 is MDHEN and CDR2 is SYDVKM in the germline V gene. V was pared by 6 bases and J by 4 bases, with 14 bases between. The CDR3 has 14 residues. CDR3 in amino acids: CASRPRGWADTQYF. CDR3 bases: TGTGCCAGCAGGCCCAGGGGTTGGGCAGATACGCAGTATTTT.

On this clonotype: Germline and junction disagree at one end, which may indicate a read error. The chain has TRBV11-2 and TRBJ1-2; no clear D gene. This CDR3 region has 12 residues. CDR1 is SGHAT, CDR2 FQNNGV, per germline. The CDR3 loop reads CTSSSKNYGYTF. CDR3 nucleotide sequence: TGTACCAGCAGCTCGAAGAACTATGGCTACACCTTC.

This clonotype was seen repeatedly, ten times or more. In DNA form, the CDR3 reads TGTGCCAGCAGCCCCGACCCCATGACTAGCGGGGGGGGGACAGATACGCAGTATTTT. Translated, it gives CASSPDPMTSGGGTDTQYF. This chain connects TRBV7-2 to TRBJ2-3; 14 bases fit TRBD2. Germline values: CDR1 SGHTA, CDR2 FQGNSA. Trimming at V came to 5 bases and at J to 3 bases, leaving 13 bases not matched to a gene. The CDR3 runs to 19 residues.

This clonotype has a handful of counts. The CDR3 bases are TGTGCCAGCACCCCCCTATTCGGGGAGGGGGCTTTCTTT. Translating it yields CASTPLFGEGAFF. The rearrangement links TRBV6-2 or TRBV6-3 to TRBJ1-1; D might be TRBD1 (5 bases). CDR1 and CDR2 (germline): MNHEY, SVGEGT. V gave up 7 bases and J gave up 11 bases, with 20 bases separating them. This CDR3 is built from 13 residues.